These 10 T cell receptor beta chains originate from one sample sequenced in a study of breast tumors, draining lymph nodes, adjacent tissues (dated by TCRdb to about 2016). The library came from multiplex PCR. Sequencing relied on an Illumina HiSeq 2000. TCRdb trimmed the raw reads at Q25, called clones with MiXCR and kept productive beta chains. Duplicate CDR3 protein sequences are folded into a single record with the most common DNA and genes. Present in this sample are 200,000 or so distinct CDR3 sequences, approximately 30% of which were seen just once. 4.3% of the sample rests with the top ten. Lymph node samples came from the axillary draining lymph nodes of breast cancer patients. Sample: axillary lymph node tissue. These receptor sequences come from a female donor with breast cancer. Some clones in this sample may be carry-over from other donors' samples.

This clonotype appeared many times. The rearrangement links TRBV24-1 to TRBJ2-1; D may be TRBD1 (6 bases). The V gene's germline CDR1 is KGHDR and CDR2 SFDVKD. This CDR3 is built from 15 residues. Trimming took off 5 bases at V and 3 bases at J, with 13 bases between the two ends. The CDR3 here is CATSGGRGNYNEQFF. The CDR3 DNA is TGTGCCACCAGTGGGGGCAGGGGCAACTACAATGAGCAGTTCTTC.

This clonotype came up a few times. CDR3: CASSSGLAGGRGTGELFF. The CDR3, as DNA: TGTGCCAGCAGCTCGGGACTAGCGGGAGGGCGAGGCACCGGGGAGCTGTTTTTT. This chain links TRBV12-3 or TRBV12-4 with TRBJ2-2, with TRBD2 matching 16 bases. The CDR3 loop spans 18 amino acids. V was clipped by 6 bases and J by 4 bases; unmatched bases: 8.

This chain connects TRBV7-8 to TRBJ1-1; D is ambiguous. V was shortened by 2 bases and J by 5 bases, with 12 bases between the two germline ends. In germline, CDR1 is SGHVS, CDR2 FQNEAQ. This CDR3 has 14 residues. CDR3 bases: TGTGCCAGCAGCTTATCCGCAAGTGGGACTGAAGCTTTCTTT. Protein: CASSLSASGTEAFF. Filled out from reference TRBV7-8 and TRBJ1-1, the complete variable domain reads GAGVSQSPRYKVAKRGQDVALRCDPISGHVSLFWYQQALGQGPEFLTYFQNEAQLDKSGLPSDRFFAERPEGSVSTLKIQRTQQEDSAVYLCASSLSASGTEAFFGQGTRLTVV.

Turning to this clonotype: A read error is likely, as this CDR3 ends without the conserved phenylalanine or tryptophan. The DNA is left out, because the CDR3 cannot be placed on it with certainty; the CDR3 is given as TCRdb lists it. This chain joins TRBV12-3 or TRBV12-4 and TRBJ1-6. From its first to its last residue, the CDR3 has 8 amino acids. The CDR3 region is CASSSPTS.

This clonotype was counted many times. This may be a read error: a much more frequent sequence differs by one nucleotide. V and J are TRBV24-1 and TRBJ2-3; D may be TRBD1 or TRBD2 (5 bases each). Trimming cost V 3 bases and J 1 base, with 16 bases left between them. Germline V gene sequence: CDR1 KGHDR, CDR2 SFDVKD. The CDR3 has 17 amino acids. Here the CDR3 reads CATSDPGAGKGTDTQYF. CDR3 coding DNA: TGTGCCACCAGTGATCCCGGGGCAGGGAAAGGCACAGATACGCAGTATTTT.

This clonotype has at least ten counts. The chain has TRBV10-3 and TRBJ2-7; 8 bases fit TRBD1. Per germline, CDR1 ENHRY and CDR2 SYGVKD. This CDR3 contains 14 residues. The ends lost 2 bases at V and 4 bases at J; junction bases unmatched: 4. This chain's CDR3 is CAISEGQGAYEQYF. In DNA form, the CDR3 reads TGTGCCATCAGTGAGGGGCAGGGGGCTTACGAGCAGTACTTC.

The chain is built from TRBV6-5 and TRBJ1-2; D remains unclear. The CDR3 length is 15 residues. The germline V and J ends were trimmed by 5 bases and 0 bases, with 13 bases remaining between them. Germline assignment: CDR1 MNHEY and CDR2 SVGAGI. CDR3 residues: CASSPSGRSNYGYTF. The CDR3 DNA reads TGTGCCAGCAGTCCCTCCGGCAGATCTAACTATGGCTACACCTTC.

The chain is built from TRBV6-2 or TRBV6-3 and TRBJ2-3; 7 nucleotides agree with TRBD2. Germline values: CDR1 MNHEY, CDR2 SVGEGT. V lost 7 bases and J lost 0; bases outside the gene matches: 16. CDR3 length: 18 residues. CDR3 residues: CASTRRGRAGSSTDTQYF. In DNA, the CDR3 is TGTGCCAGCACCCGGCGAGGGCGAGCGGGGAGTAGCACAGATACGCAGTATTTT.

At least ten counts were recorded for this clonotype. This chain connects TRBV20-1 to TRBJ2-5; 8 positions match TRBD2. Germline trimming cut 1 base from V and 6 bases from J; bases unmatched to any gene: 10. CDR1 DFQATT and CDR2 SNEGSKA come from the germline V gene (reference sequence). CDR3 length: 15 residues. The CDR3 loop reads CSARAETGGLKTQYF. CDR3 sequence (DNA): TGCAGTGCTAGAGCCGAAACGGGGGGGCTGAAGACCCAGTACTTC.

The sample holds many counts of this clonotype. The chain uses TRBV30 and TRBJ2-1; no firm D call. The CDR3 runs to 13 residues. CDR1 GTSNPN and CDR2 SVGIG come from the germline V gene (reference sequence). V was pared by 4 bases and J by 1 base, with 8 bases between. CDR3 region: CAWNQVSYNEQFF. CDR3 nucleotide sequence: TGTGCCTGGAATCAGGTTTCCTACAATGAGCAGTTCTTC.